These T cell receptor beta chains were read from a single sample in a study of blood T cell repertoires in COVID-19. Data came from immunoSEQ multiplex PCR; TCRdb stores just in-frame clones and leaves some out. The table has roughly 240,000 clones, 85% seen once; the top ten hold about 9.3%. Sequenced sample: PBMCs or T cells enriched from blood (not recorded which). The receptors here all came from a woman aged 50 to 65 with acute COVID-19. Each CDR3 is given with its conserved first and last residue. D genes are given only for firm matches. Where a row states a size, it is once, few, many or the class of an expanded clone; other rows omit it.

V gene: TRBV27
J gene: TRBJ1-2
clone size: once
D gene: TRBD1
CDR3 DNA: TGTGCCAGCAGTTCCCCGGGACAGGCGAACTATGGCTACACCTTC
CDR3 protein: CASSSPGQANYGYTF

V gene: TRBV23-1
J gene: TRBJ1-5
clone size: .
D gene: .
CDR3 DNA: TGCGCCAGCAGTCAATCCCGGAAAAGGCGGGGCCCCCAGCCCCAGCATTTT
CDR3 protein: CASSQSRKRRGPQPQHF

V gene: TRBV4-1
J gene: TRBJ2-1
clone size: .
D gene: .
CDR3 DNA: TGCGCCAGCAGCCAATTCCTGGAAGGGAGGCGCGCAGACAATGAGCAGTTCTTC
CDR3 protein: CASSQFLEGRRADNEQFF

V gene: TRBV30
J gene: TRBJ2-7
clone size: .
D gene: .
CDR3 DNA: TGTGCCTGGGATCTTCGGGAGTTTACTTCGGAGCAGTACTTC
CDR3 protein: CAWDLREFTSEQYF

V gene: TRBV7-2
J gene: TRBJ1-5
clone size: .
D gene: TRBD1
CDR3 DNA: TGTGCCAGCAGCAAGGGACAGGGATATCAGCCCCAGCATTTT
CDR3 protein: CASSKGQGYQPQHF

V gene: TRBV5-4
J gene: TRBJ1-4
clone size: .
D gene: .
CDR3 DNA: TGTGCCAGCAGCTTGGAGCCAAATGAAAAACTGTTTTTT
CDR3 protein: CASSLEPNEKLFF

V gene: TRBV29-1
J gene: TRBJ2-1
clone size: .
D gene: TRBD2
CDR3 DNA: TGCAGCGTTGAAGACCAGTCACGGGCGGGGGGGCCAAATGAGCAGTTCTTC
CDR3 protein: CSVEDQSRAGGPNEQFF

V gene: TRBV12-3/TRBV12-4
J gene: TRBJ1-1
clone size: .
D gene: TRBD1
CDR3 DNA: TGTGCCAGCAGTCGACAGGGGACCAAAGCTTTCTTT
CDR3 protein: CASSRQGTKAFF

V gene: TRBV28
J gene: TRBJ2-5
clone size: once
D gene: TRBD2
CDR3 DNA: TGTGCCAGCAACCCAGCGGGGCGCCAAGAGACCCAGTACTTC
CDR3 protein: CASNPAGRQETQYF

V gene: TRBV13
J gene: TRBJ1-5
clone size: .
D gene: .
CDR3 DNA: TGTGCCAGCAGCTATTGGGGAGTCAATCAGCCCCAGCATTTT
CDR3 protein: CASSYWGVNQPQHF

V gene: TRBV27
J gene: TRBJ1-6
clone size: few
D gene: .
CDR3 DNA: TGTGCCAGCAGTTTTAGCTCCTATAATTCACCCCTCCACTTT
CDR3 protein: CASSFSSYNSPLHF

V gene: TRBV10-2
J gene: TRBJ1-1
clone size: .
D gene: TRBD1
CDR3 DNA: TGCGCCAGCAGTGAATACGGATCCCCCTCGGGACAGGGGAACACTGAAGCTTTCTTT
CDR3 protein: CASSEYGSPSGQGNTEAFF

V gene: TRBV19
J gene: TRBJ2-4
clone size: .
D gene: .
CDR3 DNA: TGTGCCAGTAGTAGGGCAGGGGATGCCAAAAACATTCAGTACTTC
CDR3 protein: CASSRAGDAKNIQYF

V gene: TRBV7-2
J gene: TRBJ2-1
clone size: .
D gene: TRBD2
CDR3 DNA: TGTGCCAGCAGCTTAGGACTAGCGGTAAACAATGAGCAGTTCTTC
CDR3 protein: CASSLGLAVNNEQFF

V gene: TRBV19
J gene: TRBJ2-7
clone size: once
D gene: .
CDR3 DNA: TGTGCCAGTAGTATGGGGGACTTAACCGCCTACGAGCAGTACTTC
CDR3 protein: CASSMGDLTAYEQYF

V gene: TRBV13
J gene: TRBJ2-7
clone size: .
D gene: TRBD2
CDR3 DNA: TGTGCCAGCAGCTCCCAGCGGGGCTCCTACGAGCAGTACTTC
CDR3 protein: CASSSQRGSYEQYF

V gene: TRBV14
J gene: TRBJ1-2
clone size: .
D gene: .
CDR3 DNA: TGTGCCAGCAGCTTCGTAATGGGCAGTTCGCGCGATGGCTACACCTTC
CDR3 protein: CASSFVMGSSRDGYTF

V gene: TRBV9
J gene: TRBJ2-7
clone size: .
D gene: .
CDR3 DNA: TGTGCCAGCAGCGCCACCGGGACACGGCAAACGCAGTACTTC
CDR3 protein: CASSATGTRQTQYF

V gene: TRBV7-2
J gene: TRBJ1-3
clone size: .
D gene: .
CDR3 DNA: TGTGCCAGCACCTACATGACCGGGAGCTCTGGAAACACCATATATTTT
CDR3 protein: CASTYMTGSSGNTIYF

V gene: TRBV19
J gene: TRBJ1-1
clone size: .
D gene: TRBD1
CDR3 DNA: TGTGCCAGTACCATCCAGGGGGCGGTGGCTGAAGCTTTCTTT
CDR3 protein: CASTIQGAVAEAFF

V gene: TRBV7-9
J gene: TRBJ2-3
clone size: .
D gene: .
CDR3 DNA: TGTGCCAGCAGCTTATTAGGGACAATGGGGACGCAGTATTTT
CDR3 protein: CASSLLGTMGTQYF

V gene: TRBV7-8
J gene: TRBJ1-6
clone size: .
D gene: .
CDR3 DNA: TGTGCCAGCAGCTTAGCGGCGGGAGCTTCAAACTATAATTCACCCCTCCACTTT
CDR3 protein: CASSLAAGASNYNSPLHF

V gene: TRBV7-6
J gene: TRBJ2-7
clone size: .
D gene: .
CDR3 DNA: TGTGCCAGCAGCCCCCCCGGGATTAGGTCCTACGAGCAGTACTTC
CDR3 protein: CASSPPGIRSYEQYF

V gene: TRBV4-3
J gene: TRBJ2-3
clone size: .
D gene: .
CDR3 DNA: TGCGCCAGCAGCCAAGAAGACGCTTCCGGGGATACGCAGTATTTT
CDR3 protein: CASSQEDASGDTQYF

V gene: TRBV2
J gene: TRBJ2-7
clone size: many
D gene: .
CDR3 DNA: TGTGCCAGCAGTGCCGGGACCTACGAGCAGTACTTC
CDR3 protein: CASSAGTYEQYF

V gene: TRBV7-8
J gene: TRBJ2-1
clone size: once
D gene: TRBD1
CDR3 DNA: TGTGCCAGCAGCTTAGCGCCACAGGGGTCCTACAATGAGCAGTTCTTC
CDR3 protein: CASSLAPQGSYNEQFF

V gene: TRBV5-6
J gene: TRBJ1-5
clone size: .
D gene: TRBD1
CDR3 DNA: TGTGCCAGCAGCACCAGGGGGAATGGGAATCAGCCCCAGCATTTT
CDR3 protein: CASSTRGNGNQPQHF

V gene: TRBV4-2
J gene: TRBJ2-3
clone size: .
D gene: TRBD2
CDR3 DNA: TGTGCCAGCAGCCAAGGGACTAGCGGGGGCACAGATACGCAGTATTTT
CDR3 protein: CASSQGTSGGTDTQYF

V gene: TRBV10-3
J gene: TRBJ1-1
clone size: .
D gene: .
CDR3 DNA: TGTGCCATCAGGGTACAGGGTAACCCTGAAGCTTTCTTT
CDR3 protein: CAIRVQGNPEAFF

V gene: TRBV6-5
J gene: TRBJ2-7
clone size: .
D gene: .
CDR3 DNA: TGTGCCAGCAGTTACATCGAGGGTCGCGAGCAGTACTTC
CDR3 protein: CASSYIEGREQYF

V gene: TRBV10-1
J gene: TRBJ1-2
clone size: .
D gene: .
CDR3 DNA: TGCGCCAGCAGTGAGTCGAGATCGGGGTATGGCTACACCTTC
CDR3 protein: CASSESRSGYGYTF

V gene: TRBV5-8
J gene: TRBJ1-4
clone size: .
D gene: .
CDR3 DNA: TGTGCCAGCAGCCGCGGGAGGGCCCGGGGTAATGAAAAACTGTTTTTT
CDR3 protein: CASSRGRARGNEKLFF

V gene: TRBV3-1/TRBV3-2
J gene: TRBJ2-7
clone size: .
D gene: .
CDR3 DNA: TGTGCCAGCAGCCACGCTACAGTATCCTACGAGCAGTACTTC
CDR3 protein: CASSHATVSYEQYF

V gene: TRBV9
J gene: TRBJ1-6
clone size: .
D gene: TRBD1
CDR3 DNA: TGTGCCAGCAGCTACGGACAGGCGACAACACCCCTCCACTTT
CDR3 protein: CASSYGQATTPLHF

V gene: TRBV24-1
J gene: TRBJ1-1
clone size: .
D gene: .
CDR3 DNA: TGTGCCACCGTGGACAGCTTGAACACTGAAGCTTTCTTT
CDR3 protein: CATVDSLNTEAFF

V gene: TRBV6-4
J gene: TRBJ1-6
clone size: .
D gene: .
CDR3 DNA: TGTGCCAGCAGTGCCGAACAAGGGAGCAATTCACCCCTCCACTTT
CDR3 protein: CASSAEQGSNSPLHF

V gene: TRBV5-1
J gene: TRBJ2-2
clone size: .
D gene: TRBD1
CDR3 DNA: TGCGCCAGCAGCCCCTGGACAGGGACCGCTTCGAACACCGGGGAGCTGTTTTTT
CDR3 protein: CASSPWTGTASNTGELFF

V gene: TRBV4-3
J gene: TRBJ1-3
clone size: .
D gene: .
CDR3 DNA: TGCGCCAGCAGCCAGACAGCTGGAAACACCATATATTTT
CDR3 protein: CASSQTAGNTIYF

V gene: TRBV18
J gene: TRBJ1-5
clone size: .
D gene: TRBD1
CDR3 DNA: TGTGCCAGCTCCCCCGGGACAGGGATCAATCAGCCCCAGCATTTT
CDR3 protein: CASSPGTGINQPQHF

V gene: TRBV3-1/TRBV3-2
J gene: TRBJ1-2
clone size: .
D gene: TRBD1
CDR3 DNA: TGTGCCAGCAGCCGACAGGGGGCCTATGGCTACACCTTC
CDR3 protein: CASSRQGAYGYTF

V gene: TRBV2
J gene: TRBJ1-1
clone size: .
D gene: TRBD1
CDR3 DNA: TGTGCCAGAAGAAGAACAGGGGCGAACACTGAAGCTTTCTTT
CDR3 protein: CARRRTGANTEAFF

V gene: TRBV13
J gene: TRBJ1-3
clone size: .
D gene: TRBD1
CDR3 DNA: TGTGCCAGCAGCTCCAGACAGGGGGCGCGAGGAAACACCATATATTTT
CDR3 protein: CASSSRQGARGNTIYF

V gene: TRBV4-1
J gene: TRBJ2-7
clone size: .
D gene: .
CDR3 DNA: TGCGCCAGCAGCCAAGGGACTGGCTACGAGCAGTACTTC
CDR3 protein: CASSQGTGYEQYF

V gene: TRBV7-8
J gene: TRBJ1-4
clone size: .
D gene: .
CDR3 DNA: TGTGCCAGCAGCTTAGGAGGCCGCGGGGAAAAACTGTTTTTT
CDR3 protein: CASSLGGRGEKLFF

V gene: TRBV7-9
J gene: TRBJ1-2
clone size: .
D gene: .
CDR3 DNA: TGTGCCAGCAGCACCGGGGGAAAATTGTATGGCTACACCTTC
CDR3 protein: CASSTGGKLYGYTF

V gene: TRBV24-1
J gene: TRBJ2-7
clone size: .
D gene: TRBD2
CDR3 DNA: TGTGCCACCAGTGACGGGGGGTCCGGCGAGCAGTACTTC
CDR3 protein: CATSDGGSGEQYF

V gene: TRBV29-1
J gene: TRBJ1-3
clone size: once
D gene: TRBD1
CDR3 DNA: TGCAGCGTAGGACAGGCCGGAAACACCATATATTTT
CDR3 protein: CSVGQAGNTIYF

V gene: TRBV11-2
J gene: TRBJ2-1
clone size: once
D gene: .
CDR3 DNA: TGTGCCAGCAGCTTAGTTGGTAGCGAGAATGAGCAGTTCTTC
CDR3 protein: CASSLVGSENEQFF

V gene: TRBV6-5
J gene: TRBJ1-6
clone size: .
D gene: .
CDR3 DNA: TGTGCCATCAACCCCTACTATAATTCACCCCTCCACTTT
CDR3 protein: CAINPYYNSPLHF

V gene: TRBV15
J gene: TRBJ2-7
clone size: .
D gene: TRBD1
CDR3 DNA: TGTGCCACCAGCAGAGATCCGGGACAGTCCTACGAGCAGTACTTC
CDR3 protein: CATSRDPGQSYEQYF

V gene: TRBV11-2
J gene: TRBJ2-3
clone size: .
D gene: TRBD2
CDR3 DNA: TGTGCCAGCAGCTCCCCTAGCGGGGGGGCCACAGATACGCAGTATTTT
CDR3 protein: CASSSPSGGATDTQYF

V gene: TRBV18
J gene: TRBJ2-3
clone size: .
D gene: .
CDR3 DNA: TGTGCCAGCTCACCACTCCATGGGAGGACAATCACAGATACGCAGTATTTT
CDR3 protein: CASSPLHGRTITDTQYF

V gene: TRBV29-1
J gene: TRBJ2-3
clone size: .
D gene: TRBD2
CDR3 DNA: TGCAGCGTCCCGTCGTCCTATAGCGGGGGGGCAGATACGCAGTATTTT
CDR3 protein: CSVPSSYSGGADTQYF

V gene: TRBV7-9
J gene: TRBJ1-4
clone size: .
D gene: TRBD1
CDR3 DNA: TGTGCCAGCAGCTTACCGACAGGGACTAATGAAAAACTGTTTTTT
CDR3 protein: CASSLPTGTNEKLFF

V gene: TRBV7-9
J gene: TRBJ2-2
clone size: .
D gene: TRBD2
CDR3 DNA: TGTGCCAGCAGCTTGACCCGACTAGCGGGGGGAAGGACCGGGGAGCTGTTTTTT
CDR3 protein: CASSLTRLAGGRTGELFF

V gene: TRBV4-3
J gene: TRBJ1-2
clone size: few
D gene: .
CDR3 DNA: TGCGCCAGCAGCCCTCAGATGACAGGAGCTAACTATGGCTACACCTTC
CDR3 protein: CASSPQMTGANYGYTF

V gene: TRBV5-1
J gene: TRBJ2-6
clone size: .
D gene: .
CDR3 DNA: TGCGCCAGCACGGCCCTCAGGGTAGGTGGGGCCAACGTCCTGACTTTC
CDR3 protein: CASTALRVGGANVLTF

V gene: TRBV18
J gene: TRBJ2-5
clone size: .
D gene: TRBD2
CDR3 DNA: TGTGCCAGCTCACTCGCCTCGATCGGGGGGGCCAACCAAGAGACCCAGTACTTC
CDR3 protein: CASSLASIGGANQETQYF

V gene: TRBV9
J gene: TRBJ2-1
clone size: .
D gene: TRBD2
CDR3 DNA: TGTGCCAGCAGCGCATCCGGGACTAGCGGGCCCCCTAAGCTCTTC
CDR3 protein: CASSASGTSGPPKLF